This T cell receptor beta chain stems from a study of blood T cell repertoires in COVID-19. Original processing notes: Reference gene primer amplification gave estimated nucleated cell counts. The table came from immunoSEQ multiplex PCR; TCRdb's copy has only in-frame clones and leaves some out. V and J calls and clone size are those listed in that table; D and trimming were worked out from the DNA. Found here are hundreds of thousands of clones, less than 85% of them singletons; the top ten hold about 19%. Enrolled through a virtual design, the participants were between about 18 and 100 years of age and came from fewer than 30 US areas. The sample taken for sequencing was PBMCs or T cells enriched from blood (not recorded which). The TCR sequence derives from a man in his forties or fifties who had recovered from COVID-19.

The CDR3 sequence is CASSLPGAGANVLTF. The CDR3 DNA is TGTGCCAGCTCACTCCCAGGGGCTGGGGCCAACGTCCTGACTTTC. The genes are TRBV18 and TRBJ2-6; D possibly corresponds to TRBD1 (6 bases). The CDR3 extends over 15 amino acids. CDR1 is KGHSH, CDR2 LQKENI, per germline. With 4 bases removed from V and 2 bases from J, the gap between germline ends came to 9 bases.